The rows below give T cell receptor beta chains drawn from one sample of a study of blood T cell repertoires in COVID-19. TCRdb's copy holds only in-frame clones and misses some; the assay was immunoSEQ multiplex PCR. The data hold under 300,000 clones, with 84% observed a single time. The sample taken for sequencing was peripheral blood. All receptors come from a man over 45 with acute or convalescent COVID-19. Both conserved end residues are part of each CDR3. The order of the fields is CDR3 length, clone size, D gene, J gene, V gene, CDR3 DNA, CDR3 protein. A D gene is named only where the DNA matches it firmly. Not every row has a clone size; where given, it reads once, few, many or a size class.

14	.	.	TRBJ1-3	TRBV9	TGTGCCAGCACGGATGGGGCCTCTGGAAACACCATATATTTT	CASTDGASGNTIYF
13	.	TRBD1	TRBJ2-2	TRBV9	TGTGCCAGCAGCGAGGGACAGGCCGGGGAGCTGTTTTTT	CASSEGQAGELFF
15	.	.	TRBJ1-4	TRBV4-1	TGCGCCAGCAGTCTAAAGGAAGGGAGGGTTGAAAAACTGTTTTTT	CASSLKEGRVEKLFF
19	.	TRBD2	TRBJ2-7	TRBV28	TGTGCCAGCAATCGTCCCCGATTGATTGCTAGCGGGAGGCCGAACGAGCAGTACTTC	CASNRPRLIASGRPNEQYF
15	.	TRBD2	TRBJ2-1	TRBV5-1	TGCGCCAGCAGCGAGACTAGCGGCTCCTACAATGAGCAGTTCTTC	CASSETSGSYNEQFF
19	.	TRBD1	TRBJ1-3	TRBV7-9	TGTGCCAGCAGCTTAGGGGACATCAGACAGGGGAGATCTGGAAACACCATATATTTT	CASSLGDIRQGRSGNTIYF
20	.	.	TRBJ1-2	TRBV3-1/TRBV3-2	TGTGCCAGCAGCCAAGATCTAGGACAACGGACGGGAGTACCTAACTATGGCTACACCTTC	CASSQDLGQRTGVPNYGYTF
11	.	.	TRBJ1-1	TRBV20-1	TGCAGTGCTAGCCCGGGGGCTGAAGCTTTCTTT	CSASPGAEAFF
17	.	.	TRBJ1-4	TRBV6-1	TGTGCCAGCAGTGAAGCGCCAGGCTCAACAACTAATGAAAAACTGTTTTTT	CASSEAPGSTTNEKLFF
14	.	TRBD1	TRBJ1-6	TRBV27	TGTGCCAGCATGACAGGGTTTAGGGGATCACCCCTCCACTTT	CASMTGFRGSPLHF
16	.	.	TRBJ1-3	TRBV6-5	TGTGCCAGCAGTTACTCGAGGGCATTCTCCGGAAACACCATATATTTT	CASSYSRAFSGNTIYF
14	few	.	TRBJ1-6	TRBV18	TGTGCCAGCTCACCCGGAGGTTTTGATTCACCCCTCCACTTT	CASSPGGFDSPLHF
12	.	.	TRBJ1-2	TRBV3-1/TRBV3-2	TGTGCCAGCAGCCAGACAGGCTATGGCTACACCTTC	CASSQTGYGYTF
12	.	.	TRBJ1-2	TRBV28	TGTGCCAGTGGTTCGAACACATATGGCTACACCTTC	CASGSNTYGYTF
15	.	TRBD1	TRBJ1-5	TRBV30	TGTGCCTGGAGTGTAGGGGGGACAGGGTACCAGCCCCAGCATTTT	CAWSVGGTGYQPQHF
13	.	.	TRBJ1-1	TRBV6-5	TGTGCCAGCGCACAGGACGCGAACACTGAAGCTTTCTTT	CASAQDANTEAFF
13	.	.	TRBJ2-1	TRBV11-3	TGTGCCAGCAGCGAGGGTTGGCTCAATGAGCAGTTCTTC	CASSEGWLNEQFF
15	once	.	TRBJ2-7	TRBV7-9	TGTGCCAGCAGCCTAGCCCCCCAGGGCTCCTACGAGCAGTACTTC	CASSLAPQGSYEQYF
15	.	.	TRBJ2-2	TRBV28	TGTGCCAGCAGTTCCAGGGTGATGTGGACCGGGGAGCTGTTTTTT	CASSSRVMWTGELFF
14	.	TRBD2	TRBJ2-7	TRBV30	TGTGCCTGGAGTGTAGCGGGAGGTACCTACGAGCAGTACTTC	CAWSVAGGTYEQYF
16	.	.	TRBJ1-6	TRBV24-1	TGTGCCACCAGTGATTTGGCGGGACTTGGGAATTCACCCCTCCACTTT	CATSDLAGLGNSPLHF
15	.	.	TRBJ2-5	TRBV19	TGTGCCAGTAGTATAGAATCGGCGGGTGGGGAGACCCAGTACTTC	CASSIESAGGETQYF
13	.	.	TRBJ2-2	TRBV13	TGTGCCAGCAGCTTAGAGCAGGCCGGGGAGCTGTTTTTT	CASSLEQAGELFF
14	.	.	TRBJ2-1	TRBV19	TGTGCCAGTAGTATTGCCACTACGTACAATGAGCAGTTCTTC	CASSIATTYNEQFF
11	.	TRBD1	TRBJ2-1	TRBV6-4	TGTGCCAGCCGACAGGGGAATGAGCAGTTCTTC	CASRQGNEQFF
14	.	.	TRBJ2-7	TRBV7-2	TGTGCCAGCAGCTTGTCCTCGGGATCCTACGAGCAGTACTTC	CASSLSSGSYEQYF
15	.	.	TRBJ1-2	TRBV5-1	TGCGCCAGCAGCTTGGCTGGGTGGGAGCACTATGGCTACACCTTC	CASSLAGWEHYGYTF
15	.	.	TRBJ1-5	TRBV19	TGTGCCAGTACCCGGAGAGGGATCGGCAATCAGCCCCAGCATTTT	CASTRRGIGNQPQHF
15	.	.	TRBJ1-1	TRBV4-2	TGTGCCAGCAGCCAAGTCTTGGGGGGTCTCACTGAAGCTTTCTTT	CASSQVLGGLTEAFF